This TCR beta chain comes out of a study of blood T cell repertoires in COVID-19. Overall study context: T cells, B-cell-depleted T cells, or PBMCs supplied cDNA or gDNA.

Per the germline V gene, CDR1 is SGHNT and CDR2 is YYREEE (reference sequence). The V segment lost 4 bases and the J segment 7 bases; nucleotides outside the gene matches: 9. CDR3 length: 15 amino acids. Only in-frame clones appear in the TCRdb table, and some are missing; sequencing was by immunoSEQ multiplex PCR. This table has some 150,000 clones, 75% to 90% appearing once. The chain joins TRBV5-4 to TRBJ1-2, with 11 bases fitting TRBD1. The clonotype was recovered from a man in his fifties or sixties with active or convalescent COVID-19. The sample taken for sequencing was peripheral blood. The CDR3 here is CASSPRTGGTRGYTF. CDR3 sequence (DNA): TGTGCCAGCAGCCCTCGGACAGGGGGCACACGTGGCTACACCTTC.